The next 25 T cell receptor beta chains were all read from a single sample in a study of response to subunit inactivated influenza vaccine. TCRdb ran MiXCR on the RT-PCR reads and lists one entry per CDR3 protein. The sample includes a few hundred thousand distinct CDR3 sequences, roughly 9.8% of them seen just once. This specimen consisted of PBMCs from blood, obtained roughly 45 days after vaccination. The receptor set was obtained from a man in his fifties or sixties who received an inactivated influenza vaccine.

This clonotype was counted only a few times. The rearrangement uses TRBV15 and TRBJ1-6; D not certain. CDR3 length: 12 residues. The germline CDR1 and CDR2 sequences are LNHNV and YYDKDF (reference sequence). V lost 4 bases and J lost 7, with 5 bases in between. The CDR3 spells CATSTRNSPLHF. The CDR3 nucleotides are TGTGCCACCAGCACTCGGAATTCACCCCTCCACTTT.

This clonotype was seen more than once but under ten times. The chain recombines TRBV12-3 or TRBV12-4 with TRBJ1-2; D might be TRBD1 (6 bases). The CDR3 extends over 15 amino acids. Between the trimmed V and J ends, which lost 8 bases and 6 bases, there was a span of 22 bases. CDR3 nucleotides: TGTGCCAGCCATACGAACAGGGTGAAGCGACATGGCTACACCTTC. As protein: CASHTNRVKRHGYTF.

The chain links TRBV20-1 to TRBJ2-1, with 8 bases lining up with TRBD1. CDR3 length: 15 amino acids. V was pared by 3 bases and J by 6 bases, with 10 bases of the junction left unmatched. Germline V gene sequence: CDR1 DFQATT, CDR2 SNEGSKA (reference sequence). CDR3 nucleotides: TGCAGTGCTAGGAGGAGTACAGGGGGATTCAATGAGCAGTTCTTC. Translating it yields CSARRSTGGFNEQFF.

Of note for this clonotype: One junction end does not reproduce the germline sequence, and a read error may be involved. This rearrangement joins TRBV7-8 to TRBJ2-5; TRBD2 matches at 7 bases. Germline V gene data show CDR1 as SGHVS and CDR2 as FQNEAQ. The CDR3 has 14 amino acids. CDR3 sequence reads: CASRPTGGRETQYF. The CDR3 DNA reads TGTGCCAGCAGGCCTACGGGGGGTCGGGAGACCCAGTATTTC.

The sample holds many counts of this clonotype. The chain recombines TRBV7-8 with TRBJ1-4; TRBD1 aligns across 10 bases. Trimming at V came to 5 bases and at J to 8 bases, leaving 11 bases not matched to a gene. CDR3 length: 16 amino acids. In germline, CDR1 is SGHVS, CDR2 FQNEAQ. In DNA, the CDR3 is TGTGCCAGCAGCCCCCCCAACGACAGGGGGCTAGAAAAACTGTTTTTT. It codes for CASSPPNDRGLEKLFF.

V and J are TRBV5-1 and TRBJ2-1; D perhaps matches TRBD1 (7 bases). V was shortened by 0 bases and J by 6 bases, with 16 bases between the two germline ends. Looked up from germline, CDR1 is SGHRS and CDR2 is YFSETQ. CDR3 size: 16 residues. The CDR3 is CASSLAGRGVGNEQFF. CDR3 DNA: TGCGCCAGCAGCTTGGCCGGCAGGGGGGTTGGCAATGAGCAGTTCTTC.

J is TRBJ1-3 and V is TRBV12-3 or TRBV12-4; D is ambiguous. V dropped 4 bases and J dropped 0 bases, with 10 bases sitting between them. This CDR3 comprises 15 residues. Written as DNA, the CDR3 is TGTGCCAGCAGTTCGGGCCAATTCTCTGGAAACACCATATATTTT. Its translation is CASSSGQFSGNTIYF.

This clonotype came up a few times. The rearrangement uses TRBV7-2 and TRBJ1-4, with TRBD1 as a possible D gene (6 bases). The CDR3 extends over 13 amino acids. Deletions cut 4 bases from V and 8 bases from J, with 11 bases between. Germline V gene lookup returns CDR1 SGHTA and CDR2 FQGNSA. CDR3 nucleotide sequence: TGTGCCAGCAGCTCAGGGGCTCAAGAAAAACTGTTTTTT. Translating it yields CASSSGAQEKLFF. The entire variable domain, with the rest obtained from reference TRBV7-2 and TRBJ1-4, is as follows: GAGVSQSPSNKVTEKGKDVELRCDPISGHTALYWYRQSLGQGLEFLIYFQGNSAPDKSGLPSDRFSAERTGGSVSTLTIQRTQQEDSAVYLCASSSGAQEKLFFGSGTQLSVL.

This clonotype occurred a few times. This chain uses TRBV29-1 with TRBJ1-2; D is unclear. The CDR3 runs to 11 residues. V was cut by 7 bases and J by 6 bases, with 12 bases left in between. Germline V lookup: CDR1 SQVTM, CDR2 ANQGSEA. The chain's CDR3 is CSARPIHGYTF. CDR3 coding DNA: TGCAGCGCCCGTCCTATCCATGGCTACACCTTC.

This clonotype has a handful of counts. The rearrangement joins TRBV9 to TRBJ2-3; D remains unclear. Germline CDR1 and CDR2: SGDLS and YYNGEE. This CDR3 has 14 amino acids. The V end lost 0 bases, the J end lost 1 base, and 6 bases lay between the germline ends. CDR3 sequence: CASSVGTGTDTQYF. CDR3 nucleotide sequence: TGTGCCAGCAGCGTAGGGACGGGCACAGATACGCAGTATTTT.

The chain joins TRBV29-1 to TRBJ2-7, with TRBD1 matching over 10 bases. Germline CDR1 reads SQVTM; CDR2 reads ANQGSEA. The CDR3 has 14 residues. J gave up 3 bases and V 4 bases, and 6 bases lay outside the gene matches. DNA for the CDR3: TGCAGCGTTGGCCGGGACAGGGGCCGCTACGAGCAGTACTTC. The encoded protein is CSVGRDRGRYEQYF.

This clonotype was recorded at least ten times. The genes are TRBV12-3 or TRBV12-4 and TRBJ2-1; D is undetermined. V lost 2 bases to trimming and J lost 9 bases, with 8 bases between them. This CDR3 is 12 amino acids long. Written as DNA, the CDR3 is TGTGCCAGCAGTTTACCGTGGGGTGAGCAGTTCTTC. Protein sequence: CASSLPWGEQFF.

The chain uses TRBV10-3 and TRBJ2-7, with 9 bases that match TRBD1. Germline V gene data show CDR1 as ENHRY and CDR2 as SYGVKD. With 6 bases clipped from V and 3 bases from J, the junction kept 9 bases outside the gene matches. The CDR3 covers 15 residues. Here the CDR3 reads CAISKDRGGGYEQYF. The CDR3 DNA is TGTGCCATCAGCAAGGACAGGGGAGGGGGCTACGAGCAGTACTTC.

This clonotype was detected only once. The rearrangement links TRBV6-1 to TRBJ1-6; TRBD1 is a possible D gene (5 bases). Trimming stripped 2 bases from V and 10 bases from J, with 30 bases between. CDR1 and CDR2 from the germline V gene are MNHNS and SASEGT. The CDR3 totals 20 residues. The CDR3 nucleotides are TGTGCCAGCAGTGAAACCAGGGCCCGGTCGACAGCTCGGGGGGAGTCACCCCTCCACTTT. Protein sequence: CASSETRARSTARGESPLHF.

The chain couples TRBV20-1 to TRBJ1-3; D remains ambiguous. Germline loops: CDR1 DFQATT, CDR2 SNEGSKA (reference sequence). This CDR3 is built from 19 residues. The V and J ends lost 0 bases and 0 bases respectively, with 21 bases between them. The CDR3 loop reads CSARDRPSEEPLSGNTIYF. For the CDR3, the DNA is TGCAGTGCTAGAGATCGTCCATCGGAGGAACCTCTCTCTGGAAACACCATATATTTT.

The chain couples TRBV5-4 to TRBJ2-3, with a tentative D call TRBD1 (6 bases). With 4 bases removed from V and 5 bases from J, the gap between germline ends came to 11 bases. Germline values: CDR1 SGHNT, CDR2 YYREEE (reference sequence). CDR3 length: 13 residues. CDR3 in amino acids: CASSATGLDTQYF. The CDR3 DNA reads TGTGCCAGCAGCGCAACAGGGTTAGATACGCAGTATTTT.

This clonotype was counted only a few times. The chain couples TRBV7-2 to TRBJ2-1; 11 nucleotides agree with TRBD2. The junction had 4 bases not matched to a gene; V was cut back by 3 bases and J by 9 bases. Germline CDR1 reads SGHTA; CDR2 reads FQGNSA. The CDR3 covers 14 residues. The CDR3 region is CASSFLTSGVEQFF. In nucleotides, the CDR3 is TGTGCCAGCAGCTTCCTGACTAGCGGGGTTGAGCAGTTCTTC.

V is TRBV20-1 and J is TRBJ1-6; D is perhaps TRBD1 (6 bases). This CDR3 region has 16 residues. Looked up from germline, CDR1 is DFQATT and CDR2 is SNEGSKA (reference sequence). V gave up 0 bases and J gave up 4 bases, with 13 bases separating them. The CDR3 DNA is TGCAGTGCTAGAGAACCCGGACAGCCTTATAATTCACCCCTCCACTTT. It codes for CSAREPGQPYNSPLHF.

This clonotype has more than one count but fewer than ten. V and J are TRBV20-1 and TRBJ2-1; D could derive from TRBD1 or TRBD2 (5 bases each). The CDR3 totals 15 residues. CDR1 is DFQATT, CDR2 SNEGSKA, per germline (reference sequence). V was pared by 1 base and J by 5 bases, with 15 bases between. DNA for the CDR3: TGCAGTGCTAGAGTACAACGGGACCATCACAATGAGCAGTTCTTC. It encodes CSARVQRDHHNEQFF.

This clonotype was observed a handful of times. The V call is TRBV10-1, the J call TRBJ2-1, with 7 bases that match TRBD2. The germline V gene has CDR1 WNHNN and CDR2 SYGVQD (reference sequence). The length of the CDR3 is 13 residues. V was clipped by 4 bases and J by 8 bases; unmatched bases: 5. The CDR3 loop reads CASSGKGRDEQFF. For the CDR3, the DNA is TGCGCCAGCAGTGGCAAGGGGAGGGATGAGCAGTTCTTC.

The CDR3 sequence is CASSQGRGLGNEQFF. The DNA for the CDR3 is TGTGCCAGCAGCCAAGGGAGAGGTTTAGGCAATGAGCAGTTCTTC. The chain uses TRBV4-2 and TRBJ2-1; D unclear. Germline V gene sequence: CDR1 LGHNA, CDR2 YNFKEQ. The CDR3 consists of 15 residues. V was cut by 1 base and J by 6 bases, with 13 bases left in between.

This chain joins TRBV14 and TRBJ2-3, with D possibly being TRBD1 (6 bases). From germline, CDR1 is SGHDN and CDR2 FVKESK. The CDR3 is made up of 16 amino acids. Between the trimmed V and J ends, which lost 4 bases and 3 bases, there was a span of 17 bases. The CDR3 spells CASSPSLQGETDTQYF. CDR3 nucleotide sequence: TGTGCCAGCAGCCCGAGCTTACAGGGTGAAACAGATACGCAGTATTTT.

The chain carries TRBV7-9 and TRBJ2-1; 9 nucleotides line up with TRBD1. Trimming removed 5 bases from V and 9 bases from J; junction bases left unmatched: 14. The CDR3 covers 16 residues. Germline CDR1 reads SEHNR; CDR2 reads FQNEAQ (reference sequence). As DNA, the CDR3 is TGTGCCAGCAGCCATTCGGACAGGGGTAGGGATGCTGAGCAGTTCTTC. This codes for CASSHSDRGRDAEQFF.

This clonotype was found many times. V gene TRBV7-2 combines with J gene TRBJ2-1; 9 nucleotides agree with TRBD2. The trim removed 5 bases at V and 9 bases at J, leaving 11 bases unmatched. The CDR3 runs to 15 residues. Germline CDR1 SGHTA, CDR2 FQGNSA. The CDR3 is CASSSSGRGPIEQFF. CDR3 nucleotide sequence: TGTGCCAGCAGCAGTAGCGGGAGAGGCCCGATTGAGCAGTTCTTC.

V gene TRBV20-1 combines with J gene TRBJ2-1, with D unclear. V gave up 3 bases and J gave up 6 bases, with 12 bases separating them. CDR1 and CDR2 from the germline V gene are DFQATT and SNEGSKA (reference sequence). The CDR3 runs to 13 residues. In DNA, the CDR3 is TGCAGTGCTAGGGGTCTGGAAACCAATGAGCAGTTCTTC. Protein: CSARGLETNEQFF.